The rows below give T cell receptor beta chains drawn from one sample of a study of shared clonotypes between healthy human individuals. The data were produced by immunoSEQ multiplex PCR, yet TCRdb's version contains in-frame clones alone and is incomplete. The sample holds millions of clones, just over 90% seen once. The sample consisted of naive CD4+ T cells from PBMCs. All receptors come from a man between 18 and 35 years old in good health. Some clones in this sample may be carry-over from other donors' samples. CDR3s include the opening cysteine and the closing phenylalanine or tryptophan. The D gene is left open where the match is weak. Not every row has a clone size; where given, it reads once, few, many or a size class.

d_call	v_call	clone_size	j_call	cdr3_aa	cdr3_nt
NA	TRBV28	NA	TRBJ2-7	CASSPPRSGVRKEQYF	TGTGCCAGCAGTCCCCCCAGGAGCGGAGTACGTAAGGAGCAGTACTTC
NA	TRBV5-4	NA	TRBJ2-5	CASSFTSAGKGRETQYF	TGTGCCAGCAGCTTTACCTCAGCAGGGAAGGGACGAGAGACCCAGTACTTC
NA	TRBV11-2	NA	TRBJ1-3	CASSSRQAGNTIYF	TGTGCCAGCAGCTCCAGACAGGCTGGAAACACCATATATTTT
TRBD1	TRBV10-3	NA	TRBJ1-1	CAIKGQGARTEAFF	TGTGCCATCAAAGGACAGGGGGCGAGAACTGAAGCTTTCTTT
NA	TRBV7-8	NA	TRBJ1-3	CASSLVGGSGNTIYF	TGTGCCAGCAGCTTAGTAGGCGGCTCCGGAAACACCATATATTTT
NA	TRBV6-5	NA	TRBJ2-3	CASSRRPVGDTQYF	TGTGCCAGCAGCCGCCGACCTGTTGGAGATACGCAGTATTTT
NA	TRBV19	NA	TRBJ2-2	CASSSAGTNTGELFF	TGTGCCAGTAGTTCGGCAGGTACGAACACCGGGGAGCTGTTTTTT
TRBD1	TRBV7-2	NA	TRBJ1-5	CASSLAPDRGLGQPQHF	TGTGCCAGCAGCTTAGCCCCTGACAGGGGGCTGGGTCAGCCCCAGCATTTT
NA	TRBV5-5	NA	TRBJ1-1	CASSLFAGMNTEAFF	TGTGCCAGCAGCTTGTTCGCGGGAATGAACACTGAAGCTTTCTTT
NA	TRBV9	once	TRBJ2-7	CASSPPGSYEQYF	TGTGCCAGCAGCCCGCCGGGGTCCTACGAGCAGTACTTC
TRBD1	TRBV4-2	NA	TRBJ1-2	CASSESVGSQGDGYTF	TGTGCCAGCAGCGAAAGTGTGGGCTCACAGGGGGATGGCTACACCTTC
TRBD2	TRBV7-9	NA	TRBJ2-7	CASSRSGRAYEQYF	TGTGCCAGCAGTCGAAGCGGGAGGGCGTACGAGCAGTACTTC
NA	TRBV15	NA	TRBJ1-1	CATSPHLDSEAFF	TGTGCCACCAGCCCCCACCTTGACAGCGAAGCTTTCTTT
NA	TRBV6-1	once	TRBJ1-3	CASGAGENTIYF	TGTGCTTCAGGGGCAGGGGAAAACACCATATATTTT
TRBD2	TRBV28	NA	TRBJ2-3	CASSLYWASGSTDTQYF	TGTGCCAGCAGTTTATATTGGGCTAGCGGGAGCACAGATACGCAGTATTTT
NA	TRBV27	NA	TRBJ1-5	CASSPRASNQPQHF	TGTGCCAGCAGTCCCAGGGCTAGCAATCAGCCCCAGCATTTT
NA	TRBV28	NA	TRBJ1-2	CASRGPIQTGGYTF	TGTGCCAGCCGCGGCCCTATCCAGACGGGTGGCTACACCTTC
TRBD1	TRBV29-1	NA	TRBJ2-5	CSVGQGQETQYF	TGCAGCGTAGGACAGGGACAAGAGACCCAGTACTTC
NA	TRBV4-1	NA	TRBJ1-4	CASSRWEGATNEKLFF	TGCGCCAGCAGCCGGTGGGAAGGAGCAACTAATGAAAAACTGTTTTTT
TRBD1	TRBV10-1	NA	TRBJ2-1	CASSESTGAAPRREQFF	TGCGCCAGCAGTGAGTCGACAGGGGCGGCCCCCAGAAGGGAGCAGTTCTTC
NA	TRBV28	NA	TRBJ1-4	CASSLSGAKLFF	TGTGCCAGCAGTTTATCAGGGGCAAAACTGTTTTTT
TRBD1	TRBV19	NA	TRBJ1-1	CASSRQGANTEAFF	TGTGCCAGTAGTCGACAGGGGGCTAACACTGAAGCTTTCTTT
TRBD2	TRBV10-3	few	TRBJ2-1	CAISELASGNEQFF	TGTGCCATCAGTGAGTTGGCTAGCGGGAATGAGCAGTTCTTC
NA	TRBV7-2	NA	TRBJ2-1	CASSFTGPLGGGEQFF	TGTGCCAGCAGCTTTACGGGCCCCCTCGGGGGTGGTGAGCAGTTCTTC
TRBD2	TRBV7-9	NA	TRBJ2-1	CASALRDYYNEQFF	TGTGCCAGCGCACTCCGGGACTACTACAATGAGCAGTTCTTC
TRBD1	TRBV12-5	NA	TRBJ2-5	CASGLTGVETQYF	TGTGCTAGTGGTCTCACAGGGGTGGAGACCCAGTACTTC
TRBD2	TRBV4-3	NA	TRBJ2-7	CASSQGLAEDYEQYF	TGCGCCAGCAGCCAAGGACTAGCGGAAGACTACGAGCAGTACTTC
TRBD2	TRBV7-3	NA	TRBJ2-2	CASSFRVAGVPGELFF	TGTGCCAGCAGCTTTAGGGTGGCGGGAGTTCCCGGGGAGCTGTTTTTT
NA	TRBV6-5	NA	TRBJ2-7	CASRLVTGDEQYF	TGTGCCAGCAGACTCGTAACGGGTGACGAGCAGTACTTC